The source of this T cell receptor beta chain is a study of cytomegalovirus exposure and HLA in healthy donors. About the research overall: Most donors, just over 80% of over 300 genotyped, fell in the Caucasian-associated ancestry cluster. Broader study findings: Being indistinguishable, some V segments were excluded, TRBV6-2 and TRBV6-3 among them. Immune exposure was documented only through CMV serostatus. Upon later analysis, TCR association rates were observed to vary by HLA locus, being highest for DRB1 and lowest for HLA-C.

With regard to this clone: Its antigen is undetermined.

PCR was performed using 60 Vbeta and 13 Jbeta primers. The data were produced by immunoSEQ multiplex PCR, yet TCRdb's version contains in-frame clones alone and is incomplete. The repertoire consists of some 190,000 clones, with 65% to 85% occurring once and the leading ten covering 1.2%. The V segment lost 5 bases and the J segment 14 bases; nucleotides outside the gene matches: 8. The CDR3 runs 12 residues. Germline CDR1 is SGHVS and CDR2 is FNYEAQ. The clonotype was recovered from a boy aged 2-15 years in good health and CMV-seronegative. The sample was PBMCs. The V call is TRBV7-6, the J call TRBJ2-1; 8 bases line up with TRBD2. CDR3 nucleotides: TGTGCCAGCAGCCCTTTGGACGGGGGGGAGTTCTTC. Protein product: CASSPLDGGEFF.